This TCR beta chain was obtained from a study of Ad26.COV2.S vaccination and SARS-CoV-2 variants. Only in-frame clones appear in the TCRdb table, and some are missing; sequencing was by immunoSEQ multiplex PCR. Of some 300,000 clones in the sample, 86% were seen once. Treatment defined: 19 received Ad26.COV2.S at low or high dose, single or two shots; several received placebo; per-sample allocation not given. Each sample was drawn 63 days after the first injection (of vaccine or placebo). Germline assignment: CDR1 WSHSY and CDR2 SAAADI. The CDR3 runs to 16 residues. The ends were cut back, 6 bases at V and 5 bases at J, with 22 bases in the middle. This clone was counted a single time.

The source of this sequence is a person between 18 and 60 years old who received the Ad26.COV2.S COVID-19 vaccine or a placebo. The rearrangement uses TRBV10-2 and TRBJ1-2; possible D gene TRBD1, 5 bases. Sequencing was performed on peripheral blood, taken in a trial of Ad26.COV2.S vaccine versus placebo. CDR3 in DNA: TGCGCCAGCAGAAGTTGGGGCGCGGGGAAAGGGTATGGCTACACCTTC. This sequence encodes CASRSWGAGKGYGYTF.